This passage covers 5 T cell receptor beta chains from one sample sequenced in a study of early T cells in non-severe SARS-CoV-2 infection. From the 5' RACE reads, TCRdb called clonotypes with MiXCR, one entry per CDR3 protein. The table has 49,000 or so distinct CDR3 sequences, about 6.3% seen once; the top ten hold less than 3.5%. Material: whole blood, obtained at baseline. These receptors all stem from an adult who was a healthcare worker with PCR-confirmed SARS-CoV-2 infection or an uninfected control (not recorded which).

In this sample, this clonotype turned up many times. The V call is TRBV20-1, the J call TRBJ1-5, with TRBD1 identical over 7 bases. The CDR3 totals 16 residues. Germline V CDR1 and CDR2: DFQATT, SNEGSKA (reference sequence). Trimming cost V 1 base and J 0 bases; bases outside gene matches: 6. The CDR3: CSARAKTGHSNQPQHF. DNA for the CDR3: TGCAGTGCTAGAGCCAAGACAGGGCATAGCAATCAGCCCCAGCATTTT.

This clonotype was seen at least ten times. J is TRBJ2-2 and V is TRBV7-2, with D unresolved. The CDR3 extends over 15 amino acids. Germline CDR1 and CDR2: SGHTA and FQGNSA. V gave up 0 bases and J gave up 5 bases, with 10 bases separating them. In nucleotides, the CDR3 is TGTGCCAGCAGCTTAGCCAGACGAACGACCGGGGAGCTGTTTTTT. It is translated as CASSLARRTTGELFF.

This clonotype showed up just a few times. This sequence joins TRBV14 and TRBJ1-1; D gene ambiguous. V lost 1 base and J lost 3, with 6 bases in between. The CDR3 has 13 residues. Per the germline V gene, CDR1 is SGHDN and CDR2 is FVKESK. This chain's CDR3 is CASSQGAHTEAFF. CDR3 sequence (DNA): TGTGCCAGCAGCCAAGGGGCGCACACTGAAGCTTTCTTT.

This clonotype was counted at least ten times. The V gene is TRBV7-6, the J gene TRBJ2-1; TRBD1 matches 9 bases. V was clipped by 6 bases and J by 2 bases; unmatched bases: 5. Germline V gene lookup returns CDR1 SGHVS and CDR2 FNYEAQ. The CDR3 extends over 15 amino acids. The CDR3 DNA sequence: TGTGCCAGCAGTTTGGACAGGGGCGCCTACAATGAGCAGTTCTTC. It yields the protein CASSLDRGAYNEQFF. The full variable domain, completed using reference TRBV7-6 and TRBJ2-1, is GAGVSQSPRYKVTKRGQDVALRCDPISGHVSLYWYRQALGQGPEFLTYFNYEAQQDKSGLPNDRFSAERPEGSISTLTIQRTEQRDSAMYRCASSLDRGAYNEQFFGPGTRLTVL.

This clonotype was counted a few times. Lacking the conserved final phenylalanine or tryptophan, this CDR3 likely reflects a read error. V is TRBV12-3 or TRBV12-4 and J is TRBJ1-1, with 7 bases fitting TRBD1. J lost 1 base, V lost 6 bases, and 8 bases had no gene match. The CDR3 runs 15 residues. In nucleotides, the CDR3 is TGTGCCAGCAGGCGGACAGGCAGGGAGAACACTGAAGCTTTCCTT. Translated, it gives CASRRTGRENTEAFL.